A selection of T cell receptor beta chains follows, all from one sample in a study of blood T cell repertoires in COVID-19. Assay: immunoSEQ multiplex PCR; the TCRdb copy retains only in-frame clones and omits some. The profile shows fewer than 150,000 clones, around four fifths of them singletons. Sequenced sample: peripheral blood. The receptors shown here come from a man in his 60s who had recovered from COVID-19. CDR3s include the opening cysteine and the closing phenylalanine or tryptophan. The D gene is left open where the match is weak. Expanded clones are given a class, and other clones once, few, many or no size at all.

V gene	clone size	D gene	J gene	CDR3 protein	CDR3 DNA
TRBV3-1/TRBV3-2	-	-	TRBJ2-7	CASSQLKAVSYEQYF	TGTGCCAGCAGCCAATTAAAAGCGGTCTCCTACGAGCAGTACTTC
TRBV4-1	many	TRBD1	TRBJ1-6	CASSDRDSRPLHF	TGCGCCAGCAGCGACCGGGACAGCCGACCCCTCCACTTT
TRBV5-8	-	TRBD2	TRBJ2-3	CASSRSGTVDTQYF	TGTGCCAGCAGCCGTAGCGGGACTGTAGATACGCAGTATTTT
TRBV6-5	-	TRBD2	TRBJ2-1	CASSYLAGGPNEQFF	TGTGCCAGCAGTTACTTAGCGGGGGGCCCCAATGAGCAGTTCTTC
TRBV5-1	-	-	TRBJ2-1	CASSPPSNEQFF	TGCGCCAGCAGCCCTCCCTCCAATGAGCAGTTCTTC
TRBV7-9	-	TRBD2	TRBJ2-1	CASSSMDFVGGAGNEQFF	TGTGCCAGCAGCTCCATGGATTTCGTCGGGGGGGCCGGAAATGAGCAGTTCTTC
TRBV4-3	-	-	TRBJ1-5	CASSQGMSQPQHF	TGCGCCAGCAGCCAAGGCATGAGTCAGCCCCAGCATTTT
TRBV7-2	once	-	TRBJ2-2	CASSLVRETGELFF	TGTGCCAGCAGCTTGGTCCGGGAGACCGGGGAGCTGTTTTTT
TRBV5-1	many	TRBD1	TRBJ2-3	CASSTGQGADTQYF	TGCGCCAGCAGCACCGGACAGGGGGCAGATACGCAGTATTTT
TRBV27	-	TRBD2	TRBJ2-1	CASSLSLTSGSQEQFF	TGTGCCAGCAGTTTATCGCTGACTAGCGGGAGCCAGGAGCAGTTCTTC
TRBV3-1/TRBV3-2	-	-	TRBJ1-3	CASSVMGGKGNTIYF	TGTGCCAGCAGTGTAATGGGGGGGAAAGGAAACACCATATATTTT
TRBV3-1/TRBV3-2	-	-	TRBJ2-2	CASSLTTQAIGELFF	TGTGCCAGCAGCCTGACTACTCAGGCGATCGGGGAGCTGTTTTTT
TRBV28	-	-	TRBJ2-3	CASSSPGTDTQYF	TGTGCCAGCAGTTCGCCCGGGACAGATACGCAGTATTTT